The present T cell receptor beta chain was sequenced within a study of T cells in Graves' hyperthyroidism and ophthalmopathy. Findings and limits, study-wide: Blood also showed most of the thyroid clonotypes that were expanded above 0.001.

Amplified TCR beta CDR3 regions derived from RNA transcripts. The TCR CDR3 first-round RT-PCR relied on the HTBI primer set. TCRdb reprocessed the multiplex PCR reads via MiXCR and lists one record per CDR3 protein. The table shows roughly 570,000 distinct CDR3 sequences, with approximately 44% occurring only once. This clonotype was found a few times. The antigen remains undetermined. Uncontrolled infection, other autoimmune disease, pregnancy and lactation each barred patients from inclusion. Trimming removed 4 bases from V and 0 bases from J, with 9 bases in between. The CDR3 length is 13 residues. CDR1 is SQVTM and CDR2 is ANQGSEA in the germline V gene.

The source material was peripheral blood or thyroid tissue (not recorded which). The origin of this receptor is an adult woman with Graves' disease, either hyperthyroidism or ophthalmopathy (not recorded which). J is TRBJ1-2 and V is TRBV29-1; D is unclear. The CDR3 reads CSVVKGSNYGYTF. The CDR3 DNA sequence: TGCAGCGTTGTCAAGGGTTCTAACTATGGCTACACCTTC.